Below, 20 T cell receptor beta chains from the same sample are listed, as sequenced in a study of Tregs in tolerant kidney transplant recipients. Libraries were prepared by immunoSEQ multiplex PCR; TCRdb keeps only in-frame clonotypes and omits some of them. The sample has roughly 250,000 clones; around 82% are singletons. The material sequenced was CD4+ T cells from blood. Receptors were obtained from a human donor in good health.

This clone was counted a few times. This chain links TRBV6-1 with TRBJ2-7, with D perhaps TRBD1 or TRBD2 (5 bases each). The CDR3 spans 14 residues. Trimming shortened V by 5 bases and J by 2 bases, and 13 bases separated the two germline ends. CDR1 is MNHNS, CDR2 SASEGT, per germline. Here the CDR3 reads CASSMAGTTYEQYF. The CDR3 nucleotides are TGTGCCAGCAGTATGGCCGGGACCACCTACGAGCAGTACTTC.

This chain connects TRBV27 to TRBJ1-3; 7 bases fit TRBD1. V lost 5 bases and J lost 4; bases outside the gene matches: 8. The CDR3 length is 15 residues. From germline, CDR1 is MNHEY and CDR2 SMNVEV (reference sequence). CDR3 DNA: TGTGCCAGCAGTCCCGACAGGGCAACCGGAAACACCATATATTTT. It translates to CASSPDRATGNTIYF.

V is TRBV7-3 and J is TRBJ1-1, with D tentatively TRBD1 (5 bases). CDR3 length: 15 amino acids. Germline V gene lookup returns CDR1 SGHTA and CDR2 FQGTGA. Trimming took off 1 base at V and 3 bases at J, with 12 bases between the two ends. The CDR3 DNA reads as TGTGCCAGCAGCTTAAATCCCCAGGGATACACTGAAGCTTTCTTT. It encodes CASSLNPQGYTEAFF.

The rearrangement uses TRBV14 and TRBJ1-1; D uncertain. This CDR3 is built from 13 residues. Per the germline V gene, CDR1 is SGHDN and CDR2 is FVKESK. The V gene lost 7 bases and the J gene lost 3 bases, with 12 bases spanning the gap. For the CDR3, the DNA is TGTGCCAGCAAGTTTACCAGAGACACTGAAGCTTTCTTT. Translating gives CASKFTRDTEAFF.

The rearrangement uses TRBV18 and TRBJ2-7, with D perhaps matching TRBD1 (5 bases). Germline V gene data show CDR1 as KGHSH and CDR2 as LQKENI. The ends were cut back, 6 bases at V and 2 bases at J, with 11 bases in the middle. The CDR3 length is 13 residues. DNA of the CDR3: TGTGCCAGCTCCCCAGCAGGGCCCTACGAGCAGTACTTC. Translation gives CASSPAGPYEQYF.

This chain joins TRBV10-3 and TRBJ2-7; D call uncertain. This CDR3 is 14 amino acids long. The germline CDR1 and CDR2 sequences are ENHRY and SYGVKD. The V and J ends lost 3 bases and 2 bases respectively, with 11 bases between them. The CDR3 reads CAISDGRSTYEQYF. CDR3 coding DNA: TGTGCCATCAGTGACGGCCGGAGTACCTACGAGCAGTACTTC.

This clone was detected only a few times. The gene calls are TRBV6-1 and TRBJ1-5; 7 bases fit TRBD1. CDR1 is MNHNS and CDR2 is SASEGT in the germline V gene. The CDR3 is 14 residues long. J gave up 3 bases and V 8 bases, and 7 bases lay outside the gene matches. The CDR3 protein is CASVGQLNNQPQHF. The DNA for the CDR3 is TGTGCCAGCGTGGGACAGCTAAACAATCAGCCCCAGCATTTT.

This chain connects TRBV18 to TRBJ2-2; 10 positions match TRBD1. The junction had 1 base not matched to a gene; V was cut back by 3 bases and J by 6 bases. Germline CDR1 and CDR2: KGHSH and LQKENI. The CDR3 runs to 14 residues. CDR3 nucleotide sequence: TGTGCCAGCTCACCGGGACAGGGGTCCGGGGAGCTGTTTTTT. Its protein is CASSPGQGSGELFF.

The DNA of the CDR3 is TGTGCCAGCAACCCAGATGGCTATGGCTACACCTTC. Translation: CASNPDGYGYTF. V usage is TRBV2 and J usage is TRBJ1-2; no clear D gene. CDR3 length equals 12 residues. The ends were cut back, 7 bases at V and 4 bases at J, with 10 bases in the middle. From germline, CDR1 is SNHLY and CDR2 FYNNEI.

The chain carries TRBV7-2 and TRBJ2-5, with D perhaps TRBD2 (6 bases). CDR1 SGHTA and CDR2 FQGNSA come from the germline V gene. Trimming took off 1 base at V and 5 bases at J, with 11 bases between the two ends. The CDR3 loop spans 14 amino acids. CDR3 loop: CASSLDAGTETQYF. CDR3 coding DNA: TGTGCCAGCAGCTTAGATGCGGGGACGGAGACCCAGTACTTC.

This rearrangement joins TRBV7-3 to TRBJ2-1; D gene uncertain. This CDR3 region has 13 residues. With 1 base removed from V and 6 bases from J, the gap between germline ends came to 7 bases. Germline V gene sequence: CDR1 SGHTA, CDR2 FQGTGA. As DNA, the CDR3 is TGTGCCAGCAGCTTAAGTGGGGTCAATGAGCAGTTCTTC. This sequence encodes CASSLSGVNEQFF.

The chain is built from TRBV4-3 and TRBJ2-7; 11 nucleotides agree with TRBD1. V dropped 3 bases and J dropped 4; count of bases not matched to a gene: 2. Looked up from germline, CDR1 is LGHNA and CDR2 is YSLEER. This CDR3 is built from 14 residues. The CDR3 sequence: CASSHGDRGYEQYF. The CDR3 DNA reads TGCGCCAGCAGCCACGGGGACAGGGGGTACGAGCAGTACTTC.

This clone has more than one count but fewer than ten. The chain couples TRBV6-5 to TRBJ2-5; D gene ambiguous. Trimming cost V 6 bases and J 2 bases, with 13 bases left between them. This CDR3 is built from 14 residues. Germline-derived CDR1 and CDR2 are MNHEY and SVGAGI. The CDR3 nucleotides read TGTGCCAGCAGCGCTTTGCGGCTACAAGAGACCCAGTACTTC. It is translated as CASSALRLQETQYF.

The table lists this clone with a few counts. V is TRBV5-1 and J is TRBJ2-5, with D perhaps matching TRBD1 or TRBD2 (5 bases each). Germline V gives CDR1 SGHRS, CDR2 YFSETQ. V lost 0 bases to trimming and J lost 7 bases, with 13 bases between them. This CDR3 spans 14 amino acids. The CDR3, as DNA: TGCGCCAGCAGCTTGGCAAGCAGGGAGTGGACCCAGTACTTC. Residues: CASSLASREWTQYF.

V usage is TRBV7-9 and J usage is TRBJ1-2; no firm D call. Germline CDR1 SEHNR, CDR2 FQNEAQ (reference sequence). The CDR3 totals 12 residues. V dropped 1 base and J dropped 8 bases, with 8 bases sitting between them. As DNA, the CDR3 is TGTGCCAGCAGCTTAGACAGTCAAGGCTACACCTTC. It specifies CASSLDSQGYTF. Complete variable domain (other parts from reference TRBV7-9 and TRBJ1-2): DTGVSQNPRHKITKRGQNVTFRCDPISEHNRLYWYRQTLGQGPEFLTYFQNEAQLEKSRLLSDRFSAERPKGSFSTLEIQRTEQGDSAMYLCASSLDSQGYTFGSGTRLTVV.

This clone was counted only a few times. The chain has TRBV6-1 and TRBJ1-3; 7 bases are a match to TRBD1. Germline loops: CDR1 MNHNS, CDR2 SASEGT. The CDR3 runs 15 residues. Trimming cost V 6 bases and J 4 bases; bases outside gene matches: 9. In nucleotides, the CDR3 is TGTGCCAGCAGGCCAGGGGACAGTTCAGGAAACACCATATATTTT. Translating it yields CASRPGDSSGNTIYF.

This clone was seen once. In DNA form, the CDR3 reads TGCGCCAGCAGGGACGACCGGGACTACCAAGAGACCCAGTACTTC. Translation gives CASRDDRDYQETQYF. J is TRBJ2-5 and V is TRBV10-2; D is perhaps TRBD2 (6 bases). From germline, CDR1 is WSHSY and CDR2 SAAADI. The CDR3 consists of 15 residues. V was shortened by 6 bases and J by 0 bases, with 14 bases between the two germline ends.

The chain has TRBV7-3 and TRBJ1-2; tentatively, D is TRBD1 (5 bases). Trimming removed 5 bases from V and 3 bases from J, with 10 bases in between. CDR3 length equals 13 residues. Germline CDR1 and CDR2: SGHTA and FQGTGA. CDR3 sequence: CASSLDSYYGYTF. The CDR3 region has the DNA TGTGCCAGCAGCCTCGACAGTTACTATGGCTACACCTTC.

V and J are TRBV6-6 and TRBJ2-7; 12 nucleotides agree with TRBD2. CDR3 length equals 15 residues. The V gene's germline CDR1 is MNHNY and CDR2 SVGAGI (reference sequence). Germline trimming cut 5 bases from V and 3 bases from J; bases unmatched to any gene: 5. DNA for the CDR3: TGTGCCAGCAGTGACCGACTAGCGGGAGACTACGAGCAGTACTTC. Translation gives CASSDRLAGDYEQYF.

This clone has a handful of counts. J is TRBJ2-7 and V is TRBV10-3; D perhaps matches TRBD2 (5 bases). Per germline, CDR1 ENHRY and CDR2 SYGVKD. The CDR3 spans 14 residues. The V gene lost 8 bases and the J gene lost 0 bases, with 14 bases spanning the gap. The CDR3 reads CAIGGLRFSYEQYF. The CDR3 DNA reads TGTGCCATCGGAGGCTTACGCTTCTCCTACGAGCAGTACTTC.